This entry describes one T cell receptor beta chain. The specificity of this receptor is unknown. Base quality data are lacking; no much larger clone is found one base away. Donors were healthy HIV-negative adults with no recently reported acute infections or vaccinations. Only Caucasian adults living in Nashville, Tennessee, USA were represented among the donors. CD4+ T cells were enriched by magnetic negative selection, after which naive cells were positively selected on CD45RA and the negative fraction was taken as the memory subset. After blood collection by leukapheresis, PBMCs were isolated using Ficoll-Histopaque density gradient centrifugation and then cryopreserved in the vapor phase of liquid nitrogen. Purity and quantity of every magnetically sorted T cell population were checked by analytical flow cytometry. From each sorted fraction, genomic DNA was isolated and quantified by UV absorbance on a Nanodrop 2000c.

Looking up the germline V gene (reference sequence) yields CDR1 MNHNY and CDR2 SVGAGI. Its CDR3 holds 14 amino acids, cysteine through phenylalanine. This entry keeps only the CDR3 DNA: 42 bases, framed from base 1. V is shortened by 0 bases, J by 7 bases, and the region joining them spans 10 bases. This record comes from a study of shared clonotypes between healthy human individuals (TCRdb year 2020). For the wider study: The cohort comprised a couple of women and a few men aged 18 to 49 years. Each donor's leukapheresis produced roughly between roughly 0.94 and 9.5 billion PBMCs. To increase sequencing depth and limit assay-specific biases, TCR repertoire library preparation and sequencing were carried out by different laboratories using diverse techniques. For each donor, three plates each were used for CD4 naive and CD4 memory, two plates were used for CD8 naive, and one plate was used for CD8 memory. To estimate repertoire size and how much clonotypes are shared between individuals, the study performed deep sequencing of blood TCR repertoires from a handful of healthy adults. Summary of the overall study and its limitations: Pairwise subsampling led to the expectation that sequencing depth would affect the degree of clonotype sharing among donors. Incomplete sequencing was indicated by rarefaction of sorted-subset datasets, despite the large sequencing depth. Sharing across several donors was observed for approximately 5% of naive CD4, 3.5% of naive CD8, over 2% of memory CD4, and about 0.38% of memory CD8 clonotypes. Naive subsets generally had larger estimated clonotype richness than memory subsets. Because the study included only a small number of donors, the genetic and exposure-history diversity represented was limited. Higher generation probabilities were observed for clonotypes shared by all four sorted-subset donors than for non-shared clonotypes. Sampling was limited to blood, and TCR repertoires in tissue likely differ from TCR repertoires in blood.

TCR CDR3 regions were amplified from genomic DNA by multiplex PCR using the deep immunoSEQ assay. Extracted genomic DNA from each cell subset was distributed evenly across all wells of several immunoSEQ 96-well plates, and each plate was treated as a replicate. For sorted subsets, approximately 200 ng of genomic DNA, equivalent to around 30,000 T cell genomes, went into each replicate PCR. The purified libraries were quantified using a Qubit 3.0 fluorometer, sized with a Bioanalyzer 2100, and then quantified again using the KAPA Library Quantification kit. Each immunoSEQ 96-well plate was sequenced on its own single-read 150-cycle Illumina NextSeq 550 flow cell. The study's own analysis went as follows. Because the immunoSEQ output included only junctional sequences and no quality scores, the filtering could not be the same as the filtering used for full-length reads. Sequences were annotated with PyIR, a Python wrapper for IgBLAST v1.9, using IMGT germline references to assign V/J genes and CDR3. Reads with weak V/J assignments (E-value above 1e-6), missing CDR3, stop codons, out-of-frame junctions, or ambiguous translated residues were removed. A V3J clonotype was defined by an identical inferred V gene, J gene, and CDR3 amino acid sequence. Percentage overlap between repertoires was calculated by dividing the number of shared unique clonotypes by the size of the smaller repertoire. RTK rarefaction, the Chao1 estimator, and Recon v2.1 estimates of unobserved clonotypes were used to assess repertoire richness. OLGA was used to compute generation probabilities for all TCRbeta clonotypes that the gDNA method yielded from a few donors. In its TCRdb copy, this immuneACCESS table keeps in-frame sequences only and misses some clones. Where compared with another copy, unresolved V genes explain less than half of these, and the others have no known cause. The V and J calls and clone size come from that table; D and trimming were worked out from the DNA. The sample has about 600,000 clones on record, more than 95% of them singletons. The ten biggest clones cover roughly 0.05% of the sample.

The sample taken for sequencing was naive CD4+ T cells sorted from blood. Interpreted using the paper, the cell subset or site label stands for: CD45RA+ positively selected. The rearrangement joined TRBV6-6 to TRBJ1-5, and the D gene may be TRBD1, 5 bases matching. The sequence was obtained from a woman younger than 45 in good health. The sequenced DNA is TGTGCCAGCAGTTACTCTCAGGGCGGCCAGCCCCAGCATTTT. This sequence encodes CASSYSQGGQPQHF.